The subject of this entry is one T cell receptor beta chain. Its antigen is unknown. The data are from a study of T cell responses to AZD1222 COVID-19 vaccine. Study-level points and caveats: The study sampled repertoires only after the peak T cell response. Seropositive status at baseline applied to only a handful of AZD1222 recipients. Spike-specific TCR breadth rose after two AZD1222 doses, and depth rose as well. In the spike-specific TCR repertoire, nearly half reportedly target unmutated variant regions.

Trimming left V 7 bases short and J 0 bases short, with 15 bases between. CDR3 size: 15 residues. Germline CDR1 reads SNHLY; CDR2 reads FYNNEI. Assay: immunoSEQ multiplex PCR; the TCRdb copy retains only in-frame clones and omits some. The sample includes about 120,000 clones, 85% to 90% of them seen just once. The V and J genes are TRBV2 and TRBJ2-5; TRBD1 or TRBD2 may be the D gene (5 bases each). Sequences were derived from peripheral blood, sampled on day 0 of AZD1222 vaccination. This clonotype originated in an adult in good health. CDR3 in amino acids: CASIEGWGYQETQYF. CDR3 nucleotide sequence: TGTGCCAGCATTGAGGGGTGGGGATACCAAGAGACCCAGTACTTC.